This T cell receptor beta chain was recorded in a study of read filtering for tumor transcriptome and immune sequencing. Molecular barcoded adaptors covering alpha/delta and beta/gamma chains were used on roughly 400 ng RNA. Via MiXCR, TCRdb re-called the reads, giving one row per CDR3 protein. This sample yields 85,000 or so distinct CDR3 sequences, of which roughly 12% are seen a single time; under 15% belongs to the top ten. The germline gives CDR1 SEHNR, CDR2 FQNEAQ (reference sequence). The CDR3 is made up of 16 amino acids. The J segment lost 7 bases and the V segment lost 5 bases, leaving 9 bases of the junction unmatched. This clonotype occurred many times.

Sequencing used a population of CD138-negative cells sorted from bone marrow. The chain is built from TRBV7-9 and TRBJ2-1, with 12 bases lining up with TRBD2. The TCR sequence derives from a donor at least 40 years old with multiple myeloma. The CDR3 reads CASSLLAGGSINEQFF. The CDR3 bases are TGTGCCAGCAGCCTTCTAGCGGGAGGGTCGATAAATGAGCAGTTCTTC.